Listed below are T cell receptor beta chains from one sample, sequenced in a study of PD-1 blockade in mismatch repair-deficient tumors. Sequencing was performed with immunoSEQ multiplex PCR; in TCRdb, only in-frame clones are kept and a portion is missing. The table includes tens of thousands of clones, roughly 80% detected once. The sample here was PBMCs, taken before pembrolizumab treatment. These TCRs come from an adult with mismatch repair-deficient cancer. CDR3s include the opening cysteine and the closing phenylalanine or tryptophan.

J gene	V gene	CDR3 protein
TRBJ2-1	TRBV5-1	CASSSTTGSAGGDNEQFF
TRBJ2-1	TRBV7-9	CASSLGPGSSYNEQFF
TRBJ2-3	TRBV6-5	CASRNSGASTDTQYF
TRBJ1-2	TRBV28	CASQGQPLGYGYTF
TRBJ2-3	TRBV27	CASRRRVTYTDTQYF
TRBJ1-4	TRBV6-4	CASSDMPGGRLLTTNEKLFF
TRBJ2-3	TRBV20-1	CSASMTDTQYF
TRBJ2-3	TRBV6-1	CASSDPPGLQQYF
TRBJ1-5	TRBV27	CASSLRGQANQPQHF
TRBJ2-7	TRBV7-6	CASSLISGSLGVGSDEQYF
TRBJ1-1	TRBV5-1	CASSEQGVNTEAFF
TRBJ2-3	TRBV5-1	CASSSRASGGMADTQYF
TRBJ1-2	TRBV6-5	CASSPHTGGVRGYTF
TRBJ1-1	TRBV7-8	CASSLAVGQGAGFTEAFF
TRBJ2-1	TRBV30	CAWSGGPERNNEQFF
TRBJ2-2	TRBV7-3	CASSLVGGTGELFF
TRBJ2-7	TRBV21-1	CASSIRQTENYEQYF
TRBJ2-2	TRBV5-1	CASSFTGGTGELFF
TRBJ1-5	TRBV30	CAWSRTGSNQPQHF
TRBJ2-1	TRBV9	CASSAPEGGIRHGQFF
TRBJ2-7	TRBV5-5	CASSLEGAPYEQYF
TRBJ2-3	TRBV28	CATTTNPGTQYF
TRBJ2-2	TRBV2	CASGRAVYGELFF
TRBJ2-5	TRBV5-1	CASSLQALAGAETQYF
TRBJ1-2	TRBV28	CASIPSGLDYYGYTF
TRBJ1-4	TRBV14	CASSQGQWSEKLFF
TRBJ2-7	TRBV9	CASSVGAGVPYEQYF
TRBJ2-5	TRBV5-4	CASSLDSQETQYF